The 8 T cell receptor beta chains below were found in one sample sequenced in a study of technical replicates of blood from a handful of donors (dated by TCRdb to about 2017). The library was produced with the immunoSEQ multiplex PCR assay. Sourced from immuneACCESS, this table was stored by TCRdb with only in-frame sequences that have V and J called. A share of the clones is absent; for the studies checked, an unresolved V gene accounts for under half, and the remainder has no known explanation. The sample table shows 70,000 to 95,000 clones, and approximately 93% are seen once. The ten largest clones add up to around 0.23% of the sample. The sample consisted of T cells isolated from PBMCs. These receptors were obtained from a human donor in good health.

The gene calls are TRBV4-1 and TRBJ1-3; D is unclear. V was trimmed by 0 bases and J by 0 bases, leaving 12 bases between them. This CDR3 spans 17 amino acids. The germline CDR1 and CDR2 sequences are MGHRA and YSYEKL. The CDR3 nucleotides read TGCGCCAGCAGCCAAGAAGAAGTAAACTACTCTGGAAACACCATATATTTT. Residues: CASSQEEVNYSGNTIYF.

V gene TRBV10-3 combines with J gene TRBJ1-3; D might be TRBD1 (6 bases). Germline CDR1 reads ENHRY; CDR2 reads SYGVKD. Trimming removed 3 bases at V and 4 bases at J, with 13 bases between. This CDR3 is built from 15 residues. This CDR3 is CAISDGQGTGNTIYF. In DNA, the CDR3 is TGTGCCATCAGTGACGGTCAGGGGACAGGAAACACCATATATTTT.

This rearrangement joins TRBV28 to TRBJ2-5, with D possibly being TRBD2 (7 bases). The germline gives CDR1 MDHEN, CDR2 SYDVKM. The CDR3 extends over 13 amino acids. Between the trimmed V and J ends, which lost 11 bases and 2 bases, there was a span of 15 bases. The CDR3 DNA sequence: TGTGCCTGTGGGGGGGCGATTCAAGAGACCCAGTACTTC. It translates to CACGGAIQETQYF. Supplemented by reference TRBV28 and TRBJ2-5, the full variable domain reads DVKVTQSSRYLVKRTGEKVFLECVQDMDHENMFWYRQDPGLGLRLIYFSYDVKMKEKGDIPEGYSVSREKKERFSLILESASTNQTSMYLCACGGAIQETQYFGPGTRLLVL.

The rearrangement links TRBV6-5 to TRBJ1-5, with D tentatively TRBD1 (6 bases). CDR1 MNHEY and CDR2 SVGAGI come from the germline V gene. This CDR3 region has 13 residues. V shed 8 bases and J shed 0 bases, with 8 bases lying between them. CDR3 sequence (DNA): TGTGCCAGCGGACAGTATAGCAATCAGCCCCAGCATTTT. This translates into CASGQYSNQPQHF.

This clone was detected only once. DNA of the CDR3: TGTGCCAGCAGTTTATATTCAGGGGGCAGTGCCACTGAAGCTTTCTTT. It specifies CASSLYSGGSATEAFF. The chain uses TRBV27 and TRBJ1-1; 8 nucleotides match TRBD1. CDR1 MNHEY and CDR2 SMNVEV come from the germline V gene (reference sequence). The CDR3 loop spans 16 amino acids. V was clipped by 1 base and J by 4 bases; unmatched bases: 8.

The V gene is TRBV19, the J gene TRBJ1-2, with D perhaps matching TRBD1 (5 bases). The V end lost 0 bases, the J end lost 8 bases, and 10 bases lay between the germline ends. The CDR3 is 13 amino acids. CDR1 and CDR2 (germline): LNHDA, SQIVND (reference sequence). The CDR3 sequence is CASSIDAGLGYTF. In DNA, the CDR3 is TGTGCCAGTAGTATAGATGCAGGGCTGGGCTACACCTTC.

This chain connects TRBV19 to TRBJ2-7; 8 bases match TRBD1. Germline loops: CDR1 LNHDA, CDR2 SQIVND (reference sequence). V lost 8 bases and J lost 3; bases outside the gene matches: 3. CDR3 length equals 12 residues. CDR3 protein: CASSTGGYEQYF. DNA for the CDR3: TGTGCCAGTTCCACAGGGGGCTACGAGCAGTACTTC.

This chain joins TRBV7-9 and TRBJ2-2; 9 bases match TRBD1. Germline CDR1 SEHNR, CDR2 FQNEAQ (reference sequence). V lost 5 bases and J lost 6; bases outside the gene matches: 13. This CDR3 is 17 amino acids long. CDR3 nucleotide sequence: TGTGCCAGCAGCCACATACCGGGACAGGGAATCGCCGGGGAGCTGTTTTTT. This sequence encodes CASSHIPGQGIAGELFF. The entire variable domain, with the rest obtained from reference TRBV7-9 and TRBJ2-2, is as follows: DTGVSQNPRHKITKRGQNVTFRCDPISEHNRLYWYRQTLGQGPEFLTYFQNEAQLEKSRLLSDRFSAERPKGSFSTLEIQRTEQGDSAMYLCASSHIPGQGIAGELFFGEGSRLTVL.